This T cell receptor (beta chain) was captured in a study of cytomegalovirus exposure and HLA in healthy donors. Study results and caveats: Immune exposure information available was restricted to CMV serostatus. Follow-up analysis later connected one missense variant in DCLRE1C with trimming of TCR beta V- and J-genes.

V was pared by 3 bases and J by 1 base, with 11 bases between. From germline, CDR1 is LNHDA and CDR2 SQIVND (reference sequence). This CDR3 comprises 15 residues. Concerning this clone itself: Antigen: not known.

The PCR used 60 Vbeta and 13 Jbeta primers. As handled by the study authors: Later reanalysis found around 84 million unique TCR beta chains, roughly 10 million of them shared. Sequencing was performed with immunoSEQ multiplex PCR; in TCRdb, only in-frame clones are kept and a portion is missing. V and J calls and clone size come straight from that table; D and trimming were deduced from the DNA. Of 95,000 to 110,000 clones in the sample, around 82% were seen once. V is TRBV19 and J is TRBJ2-3; perhaps TRBD2 as D (7 bases). The sample taken for sequencing was PBMCs. The receptor was isolated from a woman aged 40 to 49 in good health and CMV-seronegative. CDR3 protein: CASSMVGGRTDTQYF. The CDR3 DNA follows: TGTGCCAGTAGTATGGTGGGGGGGCGCACAGATACGCAGTATTTT.